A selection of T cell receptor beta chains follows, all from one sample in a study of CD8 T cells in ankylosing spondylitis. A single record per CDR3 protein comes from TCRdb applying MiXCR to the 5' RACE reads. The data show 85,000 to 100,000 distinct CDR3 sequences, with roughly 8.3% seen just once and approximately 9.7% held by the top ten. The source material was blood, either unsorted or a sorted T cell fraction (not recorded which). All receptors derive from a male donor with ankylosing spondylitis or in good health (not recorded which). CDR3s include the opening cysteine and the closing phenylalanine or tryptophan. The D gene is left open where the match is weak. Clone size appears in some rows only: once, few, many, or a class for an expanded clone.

CASKISGRYEQFF,TGTGCCAGCAAAATAAGCGGGAGGTATGAGCAGTTCTTC,.,TRBD2,TRBV6-5,TRBJ2-1
CASRLISGTGYYEQYF,TGCGCCAGCAGACTAATTTCCGGGACAGGATACTACGAGCAGTACTTC,many,TRBD1,TRBV5-1,TRBJ2-7
CSAFSDVGYNEQFF,TGCAGTGCTTTCTCTGACGTTGGTTACAATGAGCAGTTCTTC,many,.,TRBV20-1,TRBJ2-1
CASSPWSTYEQYF,TGCGCCAGCAGCCCGTGGTCTACCTACGAGCAGTACTTC,many,.,TRBV5-1,TRBJ2-7
CASSAGLAGGPDEQFF,TGTGCCAGCAGCGCCGGACTAGCGGGAGGGCCGGATGAGCAGTTCTTC,many,TRBD2,TRBV7-6,TRBJ2-1
CSGGTAYGYTF,TGCAGCGGAGGGACTGCTTATGGCTACACCTTC,many,.,TRBV29-1,TRBJ1-2
CASSAGRDTQYF,TGCGCCAGCAGTGCCGGGCGAGATACGCAGTATTTT,many,.,TRBV5-1,TRBJ2-3
CASSSRLGEVESPLHF,TGCGCCAGCAGCTCGCGTCTAGGGGAAGTTGAATCACCCCTCCACTTT,many,.,TRBV4-3,TRBJ1-6
CSARSDRDIYYEQYF,TGCAGTGCTAGGTCTGACCGGGACATATACTACGAGCAGTACTTC,many,.,TRBV20-1,TRBJ2-7
CASRTNPGTNYGYTF,TGTGCCAGTAGGACAAACCCCGGGACTAACTATGGCTACACCTTC,many,.,TRBV19,TRBJ1-2
CASSQWGSNTEAFF,TGCGCCAGCAGCCAATGGGGATCGAACACTGAAGCTTTCTTT,many,.,TRBV4-1,TRBJ1-1
CASSFGPSYNEQFF,TGTGCCAGCAGCTTTGGGCCCTCCTACAATGAGCAGTTCTTC,few,.,TRBV7-2,TRBJ2-1
CASSSRTRDSGNTIYF,TGCGCCAGCAGCTCCCGGACCCGGGACTCTGGAAACACCATATATTTT,many,.,TRBV4-1,TRBJ1-3
CASTNTGGNTEAFF,TGTGCCAGCACCAACACAGGGGGAAACACTGAAGCTTTCTTT,many,TRBD1,TRBV12-3/TRBV12-4,TRBJ1-1
CASSYVQINQPQHF,TGTGCCAGCAGTTACGTACAGATAAATCAGCCCCAGCATTTT,few,.,TRBV6-2/TRBV6-3,TRBJ1-5
CSADSSSYNEQFF,TGCAGCGCCGATTCGAGCTCCTACAATGAGCAGTTCTTC,many,.,TRBV29-1,TRBJ2-1
CATSRTGTGRQPQHF,TGTGCCACCAGCAGGACCGGGACAGGGAGGCAGCCCCAGCATTTT,many,TRBD1,TRBV15,TRBJ1-5
CASSPSGEQYF,TGTGCCAGCTCACCTTCGGGCGAGCAGTACTTC,many,.,TRBV18,TRBJ2-7
CASSLFPGNYGYTF,TGTGCCAGCAGCTTATTTCCAGGGAACTATGGCTACACCTTC,.,.,TRBV7-3,TRBJ1-2
CASSLYGRQETQYF,TGTGCCAGCAGCTTGTATGGAAGGCAAGAGACCCAGTACTTC,.,.,TRBV7-9,TRBJ2-5
CASSYFGWGTRKNTEAFF,TGTGCCAGCAGTTATTTCGGATGGGGGACAAGAAAGAACACTGAAGCTTTCTTT,.,.,TRBV6-5,TRBJ1-1
CATPGQGLYNEQFF,TGTGCCACCCCGGGACAGGGCTTATACAATGAGCAGTTCTTC,many,TRBD1,TRBV24-1,TRBJ2-1
CATIIGTEAFF,TGTGCCACCATCATAGGCACTGAAGCTTTCTTT,many,.,TRBV6-1,TRBJ1-1
CASSLGASPSTDTQYF,TGTGCCAGCAGCCTTGGGGCATCCCCTAGCACAGATACGCAGTATTTT,many,.,TRBV9,TRBJ2-3
CSARDGPRGETQYF,TGCAGTGCTAGAGATGGCCCTAGAGGAGAGACCCAGTACTTC,medium-sized,.,TRBV20-1,TRBJ2-5
CATGGSYNEQFF,TGTGCAACGGGGGGGTCATACAATGAGCAGTTCTTC,.,TRBD2,TRBV30,TRBJ2-1
CASSLSSLQNEQFF,TGTGCCAGCAGCTTAAGCAGCCTACAGAATGAGCAGTTCTTC,many,.,TRBV7-3,TRBJ2-1
CATSRVPAGGQTQYF,TGTGCCACCAGCAGAGTCCCGGCCGGGGGTCAGACCCAGTACTTC,many,.,TRBV15,TRBJ2-5
CASSQTSGRATGKTQYF,TGTGCCAGCAGCCAGACTAGCGGGAGGGCCACGGGGAAGACCCAGTACTTC,many,TRBD2,TRBV12-3/TRBV12-4,TRBJ2-5
CASSLPGGGEPQHF,TGTGCCAGCAGCTTACCCGGCGGGGGGGAGCCCCAGCATTTT,.,.,TRBV7-2,TRBJ1-5
CSARDPRGGGTEAFF,TGCAGTGCTAGGGATCCCCGGGGGGGCGGCACTGAAGCTTTCTTT,many,.,TRBV20-1,TRBJ1-1
CASSKGTVSYEQYF,TGCGCCAGCAGCAAGGGGACAGTGAGCTACGAGCAGTACTTC,many,TRBD1,TRBV5-1,TRBJ2-7
CASSGGPYNEQFF,TGTGCCAGTAGCGGGGGGCCCTACAATGAGCAGTTCTTC,many,TRBD2,TRBV7-2,TRBJ2-1
CASSPSMGGSYNEQFF,TGTGCCAGTAGCCCTAGTATGGGGGGCTCCTACAATGAGCAGTTCTTC,few,.,TRBV19,TRBJ2-1
CASSPVAAPNEKLFF,TGTGCCAGCTCACCAGTGGCAGCACCTAATGAAAAACTGTTTTTT,.,.,TRBV18,TRBJ1-4
CASSLVRASVNTYEQYF,TGTGCCAGCAGCTTAGTAAGGGCTAGCGTGAACACCTACGAGCAGTACTTC,many,.,TRBV7-2,TRBJ2-7
CASSYSGTASNQPQHF,TGTGCCAGCAGTTACTCGGGGACAGCTAGCAATCAGCCCCAGCATTTT,many,TRBD1,TRBV6-5,TRBJ1-5
CASSQHDGTDTQYF,TGTGCCAGCAGTCAACACGATGGCACAGATACGCAGTATTTT,many,.,TRBV28,TRBJ2-3